This T cell receptor (beta chain) was obtained from a study of shared clonotypes between healthy human individuals. Study-level points and caveats: There were few donors, and this limited the genetic and exposure-history diversity represented.

With respect to this clone: The antigen is undetermined.

TCRdb keeps only in-frame clones here, not all; method: immunoSEQ multiplex PCR. The sample consists of fewer than 1.4 million clones, approximately 80% of them appearing once. Those who donated were healthy HIV-negative adults, with no recent acute infections or vaccinations reported. Trimming left V 5 bases short and J 11 bases short, with 15 bases between. CDR1 MDHEN and CDR2 SYDVKM come from the germline V gene. The CDR3 has 12 amino acids. The TCR originated in a man between 18 and 29 years old in good health. Some clones in this sample may be carry-over from other donors' samples. What was sequenced was memory CD4+ T cells from PBMCs. Described subset: CD45RA-negative fraction. The chain links TRBV28 to TRBJ1-1; unclear D gene. The CDR3 bases are TGTGCCAGCAGTCCCTCATCCAGAACGGCTTTCTTT. This gives the protein CASSPSSRTAFF.